The table lists the clone carrying this T cell receptor (beta chain) with a few counts. Trimming removed 2 bases at V and 1 base at J, with 15 bases between. The germline V gene has CDR1 SGHRS and CDR2 YFSETQ. The CDR3 is 16 residues long. The record originates from a study of T-cell reconstitution after alpha-beta-depleted transplantation in children. It was with unique molecular identifiers that the TCRbeta library was prepared. Each CDR3 protein gets one entry after TCRdb re-called the PCR reads with MiXCR. The sample carries 600,000 to 700,000 distinct CDR3 sequences, roughly 15% recorded once. The chain employs TRBV5-1 and TRBJ1-2; maybe TRBD1 (6 bases). This clonotype was obtained from a human donor who donated a stem cell graft to a child with acute myeloid leukemia. Specimen: PBMCs from the stem cell graft donor, collected from the stem cell graft. The CDR3 region is CASSLRRDTVNYGYTF. The DNA for the CDR3 is TGCGCCAGCAGCTTACGACGGGACACCGTTAACTATGGCTACACCTTC.